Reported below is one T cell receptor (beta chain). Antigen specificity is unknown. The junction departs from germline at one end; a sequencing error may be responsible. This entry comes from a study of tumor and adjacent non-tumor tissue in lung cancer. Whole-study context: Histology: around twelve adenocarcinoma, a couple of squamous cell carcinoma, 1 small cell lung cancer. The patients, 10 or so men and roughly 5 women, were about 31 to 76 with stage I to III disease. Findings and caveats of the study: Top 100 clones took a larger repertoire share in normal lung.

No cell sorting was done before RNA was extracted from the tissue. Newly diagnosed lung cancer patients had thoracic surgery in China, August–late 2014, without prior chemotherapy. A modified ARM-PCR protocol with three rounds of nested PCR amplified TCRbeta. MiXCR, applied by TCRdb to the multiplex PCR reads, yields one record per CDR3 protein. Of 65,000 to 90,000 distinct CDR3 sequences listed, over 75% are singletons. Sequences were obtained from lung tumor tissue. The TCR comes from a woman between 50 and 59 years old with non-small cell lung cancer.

The DNA of the CDR3 is TGTGCCAGCAGTGAAGCGCCGGGGGCAGGAAATGAAAAACTGTTATTT. Translation: CASSEAPGAGNEKLLF. The chain uses TRBV6-1 and TRBJ1-4; a weak D match, TRBD1 (6 bases). Germline V lookup: CDR1 MNHNS, CDR2 SASEGT. The CDR3 is 16 residues long.